This TCR beta chain was sequenced during a study of vaccination and CD4 T cells after COVID-19. Study context: Sampling post-COVID took place a median around 99 days after diagnosis (range 35 to 161). Overlapping spike pools from SARS-CoV-2 and HCoV-NL63, HCoV-OC43 and HCoV-229E served as culture stimuli.

Germline V lookup: CDR1 LGHDT, CDR2 YNNKEL (reference sequence). V shed 3 bases and J 1 base; nucleotides not matched to a gene: 7. CDR3 size: 17 residues. On this clonotype: The target antigen is unknown.

Treatment: roughly 11-day PBMC culture with coronavirus spike peptide pools or control peptides (ViraFEST assay). Peptide pools at around 9.6 ug/ml stimulated around 2 million PBMCs per well with 10 IU/ml IL-2. Oncomine TCR Beta short-read sequencing was applied to DNA from cultured CD4+ T cells. TCRdb processed the PCR reads anew with MiXCR; each CDR3 protein has one entry. The table has over 8,500 distinct CDR3 sequences, 65% to 70% seen once. This specimen consisted of CD4+ T cells from blood, cultured in vitro, obtained before SARS-CoV-2 vaccination. The TCR sequence derives from a human donor who had recovered from COVID-19. The chain employs TRBV3-1 and TRBJ2-5; TRBD2 matches 11 bases. The CDR3 bases are TGTGCCAGCAGCCAGATTCTAGCGGGAGGCGCCCAAGAGACCCAGTACTTC. It translates to CASSQILAGGAQETQYF.